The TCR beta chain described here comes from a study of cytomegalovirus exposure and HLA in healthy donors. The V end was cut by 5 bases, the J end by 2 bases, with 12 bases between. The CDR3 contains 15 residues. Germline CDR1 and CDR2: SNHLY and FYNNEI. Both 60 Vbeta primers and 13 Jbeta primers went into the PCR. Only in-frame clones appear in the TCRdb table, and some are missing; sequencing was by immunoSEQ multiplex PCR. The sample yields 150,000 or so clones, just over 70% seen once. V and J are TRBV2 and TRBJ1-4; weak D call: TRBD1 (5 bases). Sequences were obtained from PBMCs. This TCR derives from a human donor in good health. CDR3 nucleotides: TGTGCCAGCAGTAGGACAACTGGGACTAATGAAAAACTGTTTTTT. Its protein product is CASSRTTGTNEKLFF.